The source of this T cell receptor beta chain is a study of T cell repertoires in breast cancer (dated by TCRdb to 2016 to 2018). Some background on the complete study: Tumors, lymph nodes and peripheral blood lymphocytes from breast cancer patients, as well as peripheral blood from healthy control donors, were profiled. Most of the 20 to 25 patient tumors analyzed for shared TCRs were ER+/PR+. Nine healthy donors, of an age range similar to that of the patients, were included as controls. Sequencing yielded on average approximately 500,000 sequences per sample and 8 to 10 reads per input cell. Given the low mutational burden of breast cancer and the rarity of common mutations in breast cancer, it was reasoned that TCRs shared between breast cancer patients would target shared antigens. Tumors and tumor-involved lymph nodes were minced, digested with Liberase and DNase, and then passed through 70-um and 40-um filters. Tumor-free lymph nodes were processed without enzymatic digestion, and Ficoll was used to separate blood samples.

What the study reported, not specific to this receptor: Shared TCRs were encoded by various nucleotide sequences, which suggests selection and expansion based on antigen. Because transcript abundance and primer differences skewed clone recovery, emulsion RT-PCR was regarded as qualitative rather than quantitative. More than 15 TCR pairs were shared across seven or more patient tumors and were rarely found in control blood, which suggested possible tumor specificity. Discarding singleton TCRs and sampling only part of each tumor may have missed genuine antitumor clones. TRBV7 predominance was observed among shared TCRs, which possibly reflected tumor recognition or mispriming bias from eight TRBV7 primers. Sentinel lymph nodes involved by tumor shared about fourfold more TCRs with matched tumor repertoires than tumor-free nodes did (approximately 8% versus 2%).

This clonotype showed up just a few times. No cognate antigen has been identified for it. No clone much larger than this one lies a single base away; base qualities are absent. The library was made by emulsion pairing. Unpaired genes were suppressed by a second nested PCR containing blocking oligos, after which a third nested PCR added Illumina adaptors and barcodes. Between roughly 5,000 and 280,000 T cells, along with C-region, Stepout and V-region primers, were included in each emulsion RT-PCR master mix. Emulsions were generated with the Micellula Emulsion and Purification Kit, and RT-PCR used Qiagen OneStep RT-PCR reagents. Pooled libraries were sequenced on an Illumina MiSeq with paired-end 2 x 250 reads. Processing in the source paper ran as follows. Read pairs were joined in Galaxy and clipped at the engineered overlap into separate alpha and beta files, and reads that were not clipped were discarded. Alpha-beta pairs were assigned using CompleteTCR, a MiTCR-based pipeline in which chains sharing read cluster identifiers are linked by an R script. TCR sequences that were observed only once, about 1-3.4% of the total, were removed as potential sequencing errors. In-frame beta chains were kept once TCRdb had trimmed the public reads at Q25 with fastp and called clones with MiXCR. One record per CDR3 amino acid sequence lists the most common genes and DNA. These V and J calls originate from TCRdb's pipeline instead of the authors' own analysis. The sample has about 40,000 distinct CDR3 sequences on record, under 50% of them singletons. Roughly 60% of the sample rests with the top ten.

To analyze paired alpha-beta TCRs of CD8+ T cells, the study used an expanded emulsion RT-PCR method with primers covering all TCR V genes. CD8+ T cells were isolated with a CD8 positive selection kit and incubated overnight in 9 to 10 IU/mL IL-2 before emulsion RT-PCR. V is pared back by 6 bases and J by 6 bases, with 16 bases lying between the germline termini. Including cysteine and phenylalanine, the CDR3 has 13 amino acids. Only the CDR3 DNA is retained, 39 bases long and in frame from the first base. The germline V gene encodes CDR1 DFQATT and CDR2 SNEGSKA (reference sequence). Sequenced: CD8+ T cells. The clonotype was recovered from a pool of human donors with breast cancer or a healthy control (not recorded which). The chain links TRBV20-1 with TRBJ2-3, with a weak D call of TRBD2 (5 bases match). In nucleotide form, the sequence is TGCAGTGCGGTATATGCTCTAGCTGATACGCAGTATTTT. This yields the protein CSAVYALADTQYF.